Following are 7 T cell receptor beta chains from one sample sequenced in a study of beta chain features in type 1 diabetes. The isolated RNA, all of it, was reverse transcribed, so expressed TCRB transcripts were what got sequenced. Sequenced by immunoSEQ multiplex PCR; TCRdb stores in-frame clones only, minus some. The table has 860,000 or so clones, roughly 15% seen once. Sequenced sample: naive CD4+ T cells from blood. Receptors originate from a woman between 18 and 29 years old in good health.

Only one count was recorded for this clone. For the CDR3, the DNA is TGTGCCAGCAGGTCCTTCGAGGGAGATACGCAGTATTTT. Encoded protein: CASRSFEGDTQYF. The chain is built from TRBV6-6 and TRBJ2-3; weak D call: TRBD2 (5 bases). The CDR3 has 13 residues. V was cut by 6 bases and J by 5 bases, with 12 bases left in between. The germline gives CDR1 MNHNY, CDR2 SVGAGI (reference sequence).

This clone was counted a single time. CDR3 region: CASSLATNRGRADTQYF. DNA of the CDR3: TGTGCCAGCAGCTTGGCCACAAACAGGGGACGGGCAGATACGCAGTATTTT. V gene TRBV7-2 combines with J gene TRBJ2-3, with TRBD1 matching 7 bases. CDR1 SGHTA and CDR2 FQGNSA come from the germline V gene. The CDR3 is 17 amino acids. J lost 4 bases, V lost 3 bases, and 13 bases had no gene match.

This clone was counted between two and nine times. CDR3 nucleotide sequence: TGTGCCAGCAGGGTCGATCTAGCGGGACGGACCGGGGAGCTGTTTTTT. This encodes CASRVDLAGRTGELFF. The gene calls are TRBV2 and TRBJ2-2; 9 bases are a match to TRBD2. Looked up from germline, CDR1 is SNHLY and CDR2 is FYNNEI. The CDR3 contains 16 residues. After removal of 6 bases from V and 5 bases from J, the junction contained 10 bases not matched to a gene.

Notes on this clone: This specimen includes other DNA sequences encoding the same CDR3. The chain recombines TRBV7-2 with TRBJ1-5, with no clear D. The CDR3 is 14 amino acids. V was clipped by 3 bases and J by 0 bases, with 6 bases between them. Germline loops: CDR1 SGHTA, CDR2 FQGNSA. The CDR3 is CASSLGLSNQPQHF. The CDR3 nucleotides are TGTGCCAGCAGCTTGGGCCTTAGCAATCAGCCCCAGCATTTT.

The chain has TRBV11-2 and TRBJ2-5; 9 positions match TRBD1. CDR3 length: 17 amino acids. CDR1 SGHAT and CDR2 FQNNGV come from the germline V gene. J gave up 4 bases and V 2 bases, and 11 bases lay outside the gene matches. CDR3 DNA sequence: TGTGCCAGCAGCTTATTCATCGGACAGGGGAGAGGAGAGACCCAGTACTTC. It yields the protein CASSLFIGQGRGETQYF.

In this sample, this clone turned up a few times. V gene TRBV27 combines with J gene TRBJ1-5; D is perhaps TRBD1 (5 bases). The CDR3 runs 13 residues. The V end was cut by 11 bases, the J end by 7 bases, with 18 bases between. In germline, CDR1 is MNHEY, CDR2 SMNVEV (reference sequence). The CDR3 here is CASRPQWDQPQHF. The CDR3 DNA reads TGTGCCTCCCGGCCCCAGTGGGACCAGCCCCAGCATTTT.

This clone was picked up a small number of times. The V gene is TRBV4-3, the J gene TRBJ2-1, with D tentatively TRBD1 (6 bases). The CDR3 is 13 amino acids. Trimming stripped 4 bases from V and 7 bases from J, with 11 bases between. Germline CDR1 LGHNA, CDR2 YSLEER. The CDR3 here is CASSPTGRNEQFF. In DNA, the CDR3 is TGCGCCAGCAGCCCCACAGGGCGGAATGAGCAGTTCTTC.